This T cell receptor beta chain was obtained from a study of cytomegalovirus exposure and HLA in healthy donors. Note on this clone: Its antigen is unknown.

Primers: 60 Vbeta forward and 13 Jbeta reverse. Produced via immunoSEQ multiplex PCR; TCRdb's table is partial and in-frame only. The profile shows fewer than 200,000 clones, 80% to 90% of them singletons. Regarding donors, all were healthy bone marrow donors. General study points: A likely sequencing artifact accounted for one observed cluster of highly shared sequence variants. A later analysis linked a missense variant in DCLRE1C to the trimming of TCR beta V and J genes. Many donors carried some public TCRs, although rarity characterized most TCR sequences.

V was clipped by 8 bases and J by 1 base; unmatched bases: 14. Germline CDR1 SQVTM, CDR2 ANQGSEA. This CDR3 has 15 residues. This sequence was found in a woman aged 25 to 45 in good health and CMV-seropositive. This sequence joins TRBV29-1 and TRBJ2-7; 7 bases match TRBD1. Input material: PBMCs. The CDR3 loop reads CSPAWTGRSSYEQYF. CDR3 in DNA: TGCAGCCCCGCCTGGACAGGTAGGTCGTCCTACGAGCAGTACTTC.